These T cell receptor beta chains were read from a single sample in a study of STAT5B mutations in CD4+ large granular lymphocyte leukemia. Here immunoSEQ multiplex PCR was the method, and the copy in TCRdb shows in-frame clones only, minus some. In the table there are approximately 30,000 clones, roughly 77% of which are singletons. Sequenced sample: CD4+ T cells from blood buffy coats. These receptors were collected from a human donor in good health. Both conserved end residues are part of each CDR3. D genes are given only for firm matches. Not all rows give a size; the values are once, few, many and, for expanded clones, a class.

clone_size	j_call	cdr3_length	v_call	d_call	cdr3_aa	cdr3_nt
once	TRBJ2-5	14	TRBV19	TRBD2	CASSIGLAGGTQYF	TGTGCCAGTAGTATCGGACTAGCGGGGGGGACCCAGTACTTC
NA	TRBJ2-7	15	TRBV7-2	TRBD1	CASSPTGGATYEQYF	TGTGCCAGCAGCCCCACAGGGGGCGCAACCTACGAGCAGTACTTC
once	TRBJ1-4	15	TRBV7-2	NA	CASSLARSGGEKLFF	TGTGCCAGCAGCTTAGCTCGGAGTGGGGGGGAAAAACTGTTTTTT
NA	TRBJ2-7	13	TRBV10-3	NA	CAISETSRGEQYF	TGTGCCATCAGTGAAACTAGTCGGGGCGAGCAGTACTTC
NA	TRBJ2-7	13	TRBV30	NA	CAWSKPTVYEQYF	TGTGCCTGGAGTAAACCGACAGTCTACGAGCAGTACTTC
NA	TRBJ1-2	16	TRBV6-1	TRBD1	CASSERGTGRWGGYTF	TGTGCCAGCAGTGAAAGGGGGACAGGGAGATGGGGTGGCTACACCTTC
NA	TRBJ2-7	14	TRBV6-5	NA	CASRKQGPPYEQYF	TGTGCCAGCAGGAAACAGGGCCCTCCCTACGAGCAGTACTTC
few	TRBJ1-5	15	TRBV30	NA	CAWSLGARINQPQHF	TGTGCCTGGAGTCTGGGGGCTAGAATCAATCAGCCCCAGCATTTT
NA	TRBJ2-7	14	TRBV6-6	TRBD2	CASSPSGLSYEQYF	TGTGCCAGCAGTCCTAGCGGTCTCTCCTACGAGCAGTACTTC
NA	TRBJ2-2	15	TRBV18	TRBD1	CASSSQGPNTGELFF	TGTGCCAGCTCATCACAGGGGCCTAACACCGGGGAGCTGTTTTTT
few	TRBJ2-7	14	TRBV7-9	TRBD1	CASSVGQQVYEQYF	TGTGCCAGCAGCGTGGGACAGCAAGTCTACGAGCAGTACTTC
NA	TRBJ2-1	16	TRBV6-6	TRBD2	CASRPSLAGGYNEQFF	TGTGCCAGCAGACCCTCACTAGCGGGAGGCTACAATGAGCAGTTCTTC
NA	TRBJ1-2	17	TRBV2	NA	CASRVRDGQVVNYGYTF	TGTGCCAGCAGGGTCCGGGACGGTCAAGTGGTTAACTATGGCTACACCTTC
once	TRBJ2-6	14	TRBV30	NA	CAWSGVSGANVLTF	TGTGCCTGGAGTGGGGTCTCTGGGGCCAACGTCCTGACTTTC
NA	TRBJ2-5	14	TRBV2	TRBD1	CASSPGQGQETQYF	TGTGCCAGCAGCCCTGGACAGGGGCAAGAGACCCAGTACTTC
NA	TRBJ2-1	16	TRBV7-2	NA	CASSLRMDSRANEQFF	TGTGCCAGCAGCTTAAGGATGGACTCACGGGCCAATGAGCAGTTCTTC
NA	TRBJ1-1	15	TRBV7-9	NA	CASSERDGLNTEAFF	TGTGCCAGCAGCGAGCGGGACGGACTGAACACTGAAGCTTTCTTT
once	TRBJ2-1	15	TRBV28	TRBD2	CASSLPGTSIYEQFF	TGTGCCAGCAGTTTACCCGGGACTAGTATCTATGAGCAGTTCTTC
NA	TRBJ1-5	16	TRBV13	TRBD1	CASSLGGTGAGQPQHF	TGTGCCAGCAGCTTAGGCGGGACAGGGGCCGGTCAGCCCCAGCATTTT
NA	TRBJ2-1	14	TRBV2	NA	CASILGSSYNEQFF	TGTGCCAGCATCCTCGGGAGCTCCTACAATGAGCAGTTCTTC
NA	TRBJ2-5	13	TRBV2	TRBD1	CASSKDRVETQYF	TGTGCCAGCAGCAAAGACAGGGTGGAGACCCAGTACTTC
NA	TRBJ2-7	14	TRBV5-1	NA	CASSSDSLSYEQYF	TGCGCCAGCAGCAGTGACAGCCTATCCTACGAGCAGTACTTC
NA	TRBJ1-1	14	TRBV27	TRBD1	CASSLWDRPTEAFF	TGTGCCAGCAGTTTATGGGACAGGCCCACTGAAGCTTTCTTT
NA	TRBJ2-7	16	TRBV7-2	TRBD2	CASSLVVAGGSYEQYF	TGTGCCAGCAGCTTAGTGGTAGCGGGAGGGTCCTACGAGCAGTACTTC
NA	TRBJ1-2	15	TRBV5-4	NA	CASSFLTGTSGGYTF	TGTGCCAGCAGCTTTCTCACAGGGACTTCAGGTGGCTACACCTTC
NA	TRBJ1-3	17	TRBV7-2	NA	CASSFLLRRVSGNTIYF	TGTGCCAGCAGCTTCCTTCTGCGGAGGGTCTCTGGAAACACCATATATTTT
NA	TRBJ1-5	15	TRBV30	NA	CAWSHKQDVNQPQHF	TGTGCCTGGAGTCACAAACAGGACGTCAATCAGCCCCAGCATTTT
NA	TRBJ2-3	15	TRBV14	TRBD2	CASSQAPGLADTQYF	TGTGCCAGCAGCCAGGCGCCCGGACTAGCAGATACGCAGTATTTT
NA	TRBJ2-1	12	TRBV7-9	NA	CASSHKGNEQFF	TGTGCCAGCAGCCATAAGGGCAATGAGCAGTTCTTC
NA	TRBJ2-7	14	TRBV18	TRBD1	CASSRRTGDSEQYF	TGTGCCAGCTCACGGAGGACAGGGGACTCCGAGCAGTACTTC
few	TRBJ1-5	13	TRBV7-6	NA	CASSLGINQPQHF	TGTGCCAGCAGCTTAGGGATTAATCAGCCCCAGCATTTT
few	TRBJ2-3	13	TRBV18	NA	CASSPANTDTQYF	TGTGCCAGCTCACCGGCCAACACAGATACGCAGTATTTT
NA	TRBJ2-7	13	TRBV10-3	NA	CAISGPGRYEQYF	TGTGCCATCAGTGGACCCGGACGTTACGAGCAGTACTTC
NA	TRBJ2-7	11	TRBV20-1	NA	CSAGGSYEQYF	TGCAGTGCGGGTGGTAGCTACGAGCAGTACTTC
NA	TRBJ2-3	15	TRBV7-2	TRBD2	CASSTQTSRTDTQYF	TGTGCCAGCAGCACCCAGACTAGCAGGACAGATACGCAGTATTTT
few	TRBJ1-2	11	TRBV19	NA	CASSLNYGYTF	TGTGCCAGCAGCCTTAACTATGGCTACACCTTC
NA	TRBJ2-5	14	TRBV11-1	NA	CASSLGLGRRTQYF	TGTGCCAGCAGCTTGGGGTTGGGGCGCCGGACCCAGTACTTC
NA	TRBJ1-4	16	TRBV5-5	TRBD1	CASSVIGTGRNEKLFF	TGTGCCAGCAGCGTAATCGGGACAGGACGTAATGAAAAACTGTTTTTT
NA	TRBJ2-2	16	TRBV10-3	NA	CAIKGGAGPNTGELFF	TGTGCCATCAAGGGGGGGGCCGGCCCCAACACCGGGGAGCTGTTTTTT
few	TRBJ1-1	12	TRBV28	TRBD1	CASSTGGAEAFF	TGTGCCAGCAGCACAGGGGGTGCTGAAGCTTTCTTT
NA	TRBJ2-1	13	TRBV5-1	NA	CASMPGLLNEQFF	TGCGCCAGCATGCCAGGACTCCTGAATGAGCAGTTCTTC
few	TRBJ2-2	16	TRBV5-1	NA	CASSLVAGPNTGELFF	TGCGCCAGCAGCTTGGTTGCGGGCCCGAACACCGGGGAGCTGTTTTTT
NA	TRBJ2-3	12	TRBV6-5	NA	CASRAGTDTQYF	TGTGCCAGCAGAGCAGGGACAGATACGCAGTATTTT
NA	TRBJ2-5	15	TRBV9	TRBD1	CASSVGGTGQETQYF	TGTGCCAGCAGCGTAGGGGGGACAGGCCAAGAGACCCAGTACTTC
NA	TRBJ2-2	14	TRBV9	NA	CASSVVSGDGELFF	TGTGCCAGCAGCGTAGTTTCAGGGGATGGGGAGCTGTTTTTT
NA	TRBJ1-1	14	TRBV7-9	NA	CASSLVRGRPEAFF	TGTGCCAGCAGCTTAGTGCGGGGCCGCCCGGAAGCTTTCTTT
NA	TRBJ2-3	14	TRBV4-3	NA	CASSQVPGKGTQYF	TGCGCCAGCAGCCAAGTCCCAGGGAAGGGTACGCAGTATTTT
NA	TRBJ1-1	19	TRBV28	TRBD1	CASSPPTGGYRKMATEAFF	TGTGCCAGCAGCCCACCCACAGGGGGCTATCGCAAAATGGCCACTGAAGCTTTCTTT
NA	TRBJ2-7	15	TRBV9	TRBD1	CASSSRDRPTYEQYF	TGTGCCAGCAGCAGCCGGGACAGGCCGACCTACGAGCAGTACTTC
NA	TRBJ2-7	16	TRBV18	TRBD2	CASSQPGTSGIYEQYF	TGTGCCAGCTCACAACCCGGGACTAGCGGGATATACGAGCAGTACTTC
once	TRBJ2-7	15	TRBV7-9	TRBD2	CASSLGLAGLYEQYF	TGTGCCAGCAGCCTAGGACTAGCGGGACTCTACGAGCAGTACTTC
NA	TRBJ2-1	13	TRBV6-5	NA	CASSYSGDNEQFF	TGTGCCAGCAGTTACTCTGGGGACAATGAGCAGTTCTTC
NA	TRBJ2-3	12	TRBV14	NA	CASRKLGDTQYF	TGTGCCAGCCGCAAGCTCGGAGATACGCAGTATTTT
NA	TRBJ2-7	16	TRBV5-4	NA	CASSLGRSGYLREQYF	TGTGCCAGCAGCTTGGGGCGCTCAGGGTACCTACGTGAGCAGTACTTC
NA	TRBJ1-1	12	TRBV19	TRBD1	CASGTVHTEAFF	TGTGCCAGCGGGACAGTACACACTGAAGCTTTCTTT
NA	TRBJ1-2	17	TRBV9	TRBD1	CASSVGGGGGQTYGYTF	TGTGCCAGCAGCGTAGGAGGAGGGGGGGGACAGACCTATGGCTACACCTTC
NA	TRBJ2-1	14	TRBV5-1	TRBD1	CASSIQGADNEQFF	TGCGCCAGCAGCATACAGGGGGCGGACAATGAGCAGTTCTTC
NA	TRBJ2-3	18	TRBV19	TRBD1	CASSTKLRTGGHRDTQYF	TGTGCCAGTAGTACCAAACTAAGGACAGGGGGGCACAGAGATACGCAGTATTTT
NA	TRBJ1-5	16	TRBV19	NA	CASSMVRLLMDQPQHF	TGTGCCAGTAGTATGGTTCGACTCCTGATGGATCAGCCCCAGCATTTT
NA	TRBJ2-7	13	TRBV5-4	NA	CASSSGTEAGRDF	TGTGCCAGCAGCTCCGGGACAGAGGCCGGGAGGGACTTC